Listed below are T cell receptor beta chains from one sample, sequenced in a study of post-analysis software for immune sequencing data. One entry per CDR3 protein results from TCRdb running MiXCR on the PCR reads. The sample lists some 700,000 distinct CDR3 sequences, 59% occurring once. The sample consisted of blood. These TCRs come from a girl aged 2 to 10 with multiple sclerosis. Both conserved end residues are part of each CDR3. D genes are given only for firm matches. A row's size may be missing; if present it is once, few, many or a size class.

clone_size	v_call	j_call	d_call	cdr3_aa	cdr3_nt
once	TRBV11-3	TRBJ2-5	TRBD2	CASSSTSGGQETQYF	TGTGCCAGCAGCTCGACTAGCGGGGGCCAAGAGACCCAGTACTTC
few	TRBV7-9	TRBJ2-6	TRBD1	CASSLPRTGTVAGANVLTF	TGTGCCAGCAGCTTACCTCGGACAGGGACAGTTGCTGGGGCCAACGTCCTGACTTTC
once	TRBV29-1	TRBJ1-1	.	CSVEDLGGIYAFF	TGCAGCGTTGAAGATCTCGGGGGTATCTATGCTTTCTTT
.	TRBV5-5	TRBJ2-7	.	CASSLGWKGGYEQYF	TGTGCCAGCAGCTTGGGTTGGAAGGGTGGATACGAGCAGTACTTC
.	TRBV20-1	TRBJ2-7	.	CSARGGTAYEQYF	TGCAGTGCTAGAGGTGGGACGGCCTACGAGCAGTACTTC
.	TRBV20-1	TRBJ2-3	.	CSAEGPGTDTQYF	TGCAGTGCCGAGGGCCCTGGCACAGATACGCAGTATTTT
.	TRBV15	TRBJ1-5	.	CATSRDASNQPQHF	TGTGCCACCAGCAGAGACGCTAGCAATCAGCCCCAGCATTTT
.	TRBV12-3/TRBV12-4	TRBJ2-1	.	CASSLRQGLSEQFF	TGTGCCAGCAGTTTAAGGCAGGGTCTGAGTGAGCAGTTCTTC
.	TRBV20-1	TRBJ1-4	.	CSARDMSARVFF	TGCAGTGCTAGAGATATGTCGGCAAGGGTGTTTTTT
.	TRBV5-6	TRBJ2-5	.	CASSRTPGKTQYF	TGTGCCAGCAGCAGGACCCCAGGAAAGACCCAGTACTTC
.	TRBV10-3	TRBJ2-7	.	CAISADGTYEQYF	TGTGCCATCAGTGCCGACGGAACCTACGAGCAGTACTTC
few	TRBV7-2	TRBJ2-5	.	CASRPPYSGQETQYF	TGTGCCAGCAGGCCTCCCTATAGCGGCCAAGAGACCCAGTACTTC
.	TRBV4-3	TRBJ2-5	.	CASSQDHRSQETQYF	TGCGCCAGCAGCCAAGATCACAGGTCTCAAGAGACCCAGTACTTC
.	TRBV11-2	TRBJ2-5	.	CASSFRPAGEYQETQYF	TGTGCCAGCAGCTTCCGCCCGGCAGGAGAGTACCAAGAGACCCAGTACTTC
.	TRBV5-6	TRBJ1-6	.	CASSLASSNSPLHF	TGTGCCAGCAGCTTGGCAAGTTCTAATTCACCCCTCCACTTT
.	TRBV4-1	TRBJ2-7	.	CASSQGDRLSYEQYF	TGCGCCAGCAGCCAAGGGGATAGACTATCCTACGAGCAGTACTTC
.	TRBV4-2	TRBJ2-3	TRBD2	CASSQDPASGTDTQYF	TGTGCCAGCAGCCAAGATCCGGCTAGCGGGACAGATACGCAGTATTTT
.	TRBV14	TRBJ2-5	.	CASSQGVLETQYF	TGTGCCAGCAGCCAAGGGGTTCTGGAGACCCAGTACTTC
.	TRBV5-1	TRBJ2-3	.	CASSTRGGDTDTQYF	TGCGCCAGCAGCACCCGCGGGGGCGACACAGATACGCAGTATTTT
.	TRBV29-1	TRBJ2-7	.	CSVRKLAGVYEQYF	TGCAGCGTACGAAAACTAGCTGGGGTATACGAGCAGTACTTC
.	TRBV20-1	TRBJ1-5	TRBD1	CSATPGGRENQPQHF	TGCAGTGCTACGCCAGGGGGCAGGGAGAATCAGCCCCAGCATTTT
.	TRBV5-1	TRBJ1-6	.	CASSTGLNNSPLHF	TGCGCCAGCAGCACGGGACTGAATAATTCACCCCTCCACTTT
.	TRBV27	TRBJ2-1	TRBD2	CASSLSASGGQFF	TGTGCCAGCAGTTTATCTGCTAGCGGAGGGCAGTTCTTC
few	TRBV10-2	TRBJ2-7	TRBD1	CASSDQDRGGKQYF	TGCGCCAGCAGTGATCAAGACAGGGGGGGGAAGCAGTACTTC
.	TRBV24-1	TRBJ2-1	.	CATSDPGTPGGSSYNEQFF	TGTGCCACCAGTGATCCCGGGACACCAGGGGGGAGCTCCTACAATGAGCAGTTCTTC
.	TRBV2	TRBJ2-7	.	CASSEGTLSYEQYF	TGTGCCAGCAGTGAAGGGACCCTTTCGTACGAGCAGTACTTC
.	TRBV7-2	TRBJ1-2	TRBD1	CASSLTGGGSYGYTF	TGTGCCAGCAGCCTGACAGGGGGCGGGAGCTATGGCTACACCTTC
few	TRBV6-6	TRBJ2-3	TRBD2	CASSYLLAGGTDTQYF	TGTGCCAGCAGTTACTTACTAGCGGGGGGCACAGATACGCAGTATTTT
.	TRBV5-1	TRBJ2-5	TRBD2	CASSPGLAGGRQETQYF	TGCGCCAGCAGCCCGGGACTAGCGGGGGGGAGGCAGGAGACCCAGTACTTC
.	TRBV5-1	TRBJ2-5	.	CASSLPGQLQEGQYF	TGCGCCAGCAGCTTGCCGGGACAGCTTCAGGAGGGCCAGTACTTC
once	TRBV19	TRBJ2-5	.	CASSIGGSGEKTQYF	TGTGCCAGTAGTATTGGAGGGTCAGGGGAAAAGACCCAGTACTTC
.	TRBV9	TRBJ2-1	TRBD2	CASSVGLAGGSYNEQFF	TGTGCCAGCAGCGTAGGACTAGCGGGAGGCTCCTACAATGAGCAGTTCTTC
.	TRBV6-6	TRBJ2-7	.	CASSSMYEQYF	TGTGCCAGCAGTTCAATGTACGAGCAGTACTTC
.	TRBV20-1	TRBJ2-7	.	CRARRGASEQYF	TGCAGGGCTAGAAGGGGGGCCTCCGAGCAGTACTTC
.	TRBV9	TRBJ2-1	.	CASSPQPQSEQFF	TGTGCCAGCAGCCCTCAACCTCAATCTGAGCAGTTCTTC
many	TRBV20-1	TRBJ2-7	TRBD1	CSARQGAYEQYF	TGCAGTGCACGACAGGGCGCCTACGAGCAGTACTTC
.	TRBV10-3	TRBJ1-1	TRBD1	CAIRGTGLNTEAFF	TGTGCCATCAGGGGGACAGGCTTGAACACTGAAGCTTTCTTT
.	TRBV12-3/TRBV12-4	TRBJ2-5	.	CASRSTGEGTQYF	TGTGCCAGCAGATCGACAGGGGAGGGGACCCAGTACTTC
few	TRBV4-1	TRBJ2-7	.	CASRWGSEQYF	TGCGCCAGCAGGTGGGGGAGCGAGCAGTACTTC
.	TRBV7-3	TRBJ2-7	TRBD1	CASSPSLTGAEQYF	TGTGCCAGCAGCCCTAGTCTGACAGGGGCCGAGCAGTACTTC
.	TRBV12-3/TRBV12-4	TRBJ1-5	.	CASSRTDQPQHF	TGTGCCAGCAGCCGGACAGATCAGCCCCAGCATTTT
.	TRBV6-5	TRBJ2-7	.	CASSSLRGLQAYEQYF	TGTGCCAGCAGTTCCTTAAGAGGGCTCCAGGCCTACGAGCAGTACTTC
once	TRBV4-2	TRBJ2-3	.	CASSQGPGAEEDTQYF	TGTGCCAGCAGCCAAGGTCCGGGGGCCGAAGAGGATACGCAGTATTTT
once	TRBV10-3	TRBJ1-2	.	CAISGQGDGYTF	TGTGCCATCAGTGGCCAGGGTGATGGCTACACCTTC
few	TRBV6-5	TRBJ2-3	TRBD1	CASGQQGHTQYF	TGTGCCAGCGGGCAACAGGGGCATACGCAGTATTTT
.	TRBV6-1	TRBJ2-3	TRBD2	CASSSGSEFTQYF	TGTGCCAGCTCAAGCGGGAGTGAGTTTACGCAGTATTTT
.	TRBV6-5	TRBJ1-1	.	CASSYSPGRQAFF	TGTGCCAGCAGTTACTCTCCAGGGAGGCAAGCTTTCTTT
.	TRBV7-2	TRBJ2-5	TRBD1	CASSLVAPGGNEQYF	TGTGCCAGCAGCTTAGTGGCCCCAGGGGGCAATGAGCAGTACTTC
.	TRBV20-1	TRBJ2-1	TRBD2	CSASRTSGRKNEQFF	TGCAGTGCTAGCCGGACTAGCGGGAGGAAGAATGAGCAGTTCTTC
.	TRBV13	TRBJ2-4	.	CASSSFGQEEEQYF	TGTGCCAGCAGCTCCTTTGGGCAGGAAGAAGAGCAGTACTTC
once	TRBV20-1	TRBJ2-5	TRBD2	CSAASGGSGWETQYF	TGCAGTGCTGCAAGCGGGGGCTCAGGGTGGGAGACCCAGTACTTC
.	TRBV6-5	TRBJ1-2	.	CAAARGSGYTF	TGTGCCGCGGCGAGGGGGTCTGGCTACACCTTC
.	TRBV12-3/TRBV12-4	TRBJ1-2	.	CASSSRGSNGYTF	TGTGCCAGCAGTTCCAGGGGAAGTAATGGCTACACCTTC
.	TRBV20-1	TRBJ2-7	TRBD1	CSAIRRGPGYEQYF	TGCAGTGCTATCCGCAGGGGGCCAGGTTACGAGCAGTACTTC
many	TRBV5-1	TRBJ2-3	.	CASSLDPSYPTDTQYF	TGCGCCAGCAGCTTGGATCCTAGCTATCCCACAGATACGCAGTATTTT
.	TRBV10-3	TRBJ1-5	.	CAISEGDNQPQHF	TGTGCCATCAGTGAAGGGGACAATCAGCCCCAGCATTTT
.	TRBV10-3	TRBJ1-6	.	CAISETRGVLNSPLHF	TGTGCCATCAGTGAGACGCGCGGGGTTCTTAATTCACCCCTCCACTTT
.	TRBV7-9	TRBJ2-3	.	CASSLAGSTTDTQYF	TGTGCCAGCAGCTTAGCGGGTTCAACCACAGATACGCAGTATTTT